These T cell receptor beta chains were read from a single sample in a study of blood T cell repertoires in COVID-19. Clones were sequenced by immunoSEQ multiplex PCR, and TCRdb holds only the in-frame ones, with some missing. The table shows about 270,000 clones, with roughly four fifths occurring only once. The material sequenced was peripheral blood. The receptor set was obtained from a woman between 50 and 59 years old who had recovered from COVID-19. CDR3s include the opening cysteine and the closing phenylalanine or tryptophan. D genes are given only for firm matches. Only part of the rows carry a size: once, few, many, or a class if the clone is expanded.

V gene: TRBV4-1
clone size: many
D gene: -
J gene: TRBJ1-5
CDR3 protein: CASSQGRGRGINQPQHF
CDR3 DNA: TGCGCCAGCAGCCAAGGGCGGGGAAGGGGCATCAATCAGCCCCAGCATTTT

V gene: TRBV30
clone size: -
D gene: TRBD2
J gene: TRBJ2-2
CDR3 protein: CAWEGLAGSSAGELFF
CDR3 DNA: TGTGCCTGGGAAGGACTAGCGGGTTCCTCCGCCGGGGAGCTGTTTTTT

V gene: TRBV6-2/TRBV6-3
clone size: few
D gene: -
J gene: TRBJ2-7
CDR3 protein: CASSYSRQVLYF
CDR3 DNA: TGTGCCAGCAGTTACTCTCGGCAGGTCTTGTACTTC

V gene: TRBV5-4
clone size: -
D gene: TRBD1
J gene: TRBJ2-7
CDR3 protein: CASSQVRGTGWAYEQYF
CDR3 DNA: TGTGCCAGCAGCCAAGTTCGGGGGACAGGGTGGGCCTACGAGCAGTACTTC

V gene: TRBV2
clone size: -
D gene: -
J gene: TRBJ2-7
CDR3 protein: CASSEGTGSIYEQYF
CDR3 DNA: TGTGCCAGCAGTGAAGGGACGGGGTCGATCTACGAGCAGTACTTC

V gene: TRBV6-5
clone size: -
D gene: -
J gene: TRBJ1-1
CDR3 protein: CASSYSLRDTEAFF
CDR3 DNA: TGTGCCAGCAGTTACTCGCTCCGGGACACTGAAGCTTTCTTT

V gene: TRBV10-3
clone size: -
D gene: TRBD1
J gene: TRBJ1-1
CDR3 protein: CAIRRDRENTEAFF
CDR3 DNA: TGTGCCATCAGGAGGGACAGGGAGAACACTGAAGCTTTCTTT

V gene: TRBV2
clone size: few
D gene: TRBD2
J gene: TRBJ2-7
CDR3 protein: CASSDVGLAGGPQYF
CDR3 DNA: TGTGCCAGCAGTGATGTAGGGCTAGCGGGAGGGCCGCAGTACTTC

V gene: TRBV2
clone size: -
D gene: -
J gene: TRBJ1-2
CDR3 protein: CASSEGSYGYTF
CDR3 DNA: TGTGCCAGCAGTGAAGGTAGTTATGGCTACACCTTC

V gene: TRBV4-2
clone size: -
D gene: TRBD1
J gene: TRBJ1-2
CDR3 protein: CASSEMTGTGDNYGYTF
CDR3 DNA: TGTGCCAGCAGCGAGATGACCGGGACAGGGGATAACTATGGCTACACCTTC

V gene: TRBV9
clone size: -
D gene: -
J gene: TRBJ1-1
CDR3 protein: CASSVRGGTEAFF
CDR3 DNA: TGTGCCAGCAGCGTGAGGGGAGGCACTGAAGCTTTCTTT

V gene: TRBV19
clone size: -
D gene: TRBD2
J gene: TRBJ2-1
CDR3 protein: CASTKRRLAGVTGSYNEQFF
CDR3 DNA: TGTGCCAGTACCAAAAGGCGGCTAGCGGGAGTCACAGGATCCTACAATGAGCAGTTCTTC

V gene: TRBV2
clone size: -
D gene: TRBD2
J gene: TRBJ2-7
CDR3 protein: CASRPGLAGTEQYF
CDR3 DNA: TGTGCCAGCAGGCCCGGACTAGCGGGAACCGAGCAGTACTTC

V gene: TRBV14
clone size: -
D gene: TRBD1
J gene: TRBJ2-5
CDR3 protein: CASSQVRSDRGTETQYF
CDR3 DNA: TGTGCCAGCAGCCAAGTCCGGAGCGACAGGGGGACGGAGACCCAGTACTTC